The clone carrying this T cell receptor beta chain was seen only a few times. The Seattle patients, enrolled during active infection, were followed longitudinally. The data were obtained in a study of blood T cell repertoires in COVID-19. The CDR3 contains 15 residues. V shed 3 bases and J shed 0 bases, with 6 bases lying between them. The germline V gene encodes CDR1 MNHNS and CDR2 SASEGT. Here immunoSEQ multiplex PCR was the method, and the copy in TCRdb shows in-frame clones only, minus some. The sample lists some 520,000 clones, 85% to 90% occurring once. Sequences were obtained from peripheral blood. The TCR comes from a man between 18 and 29 years old with COVID-19, enrolled during active disease. The chain recombines TRBV6-1 with TRBJ1-6; D is unresolved. CDR3 loop: CASSDISSYNSPLHF. The CDR3 DNA follows: TGTGCCAGCAGTGATATTAGCTCCTATAATTCACCCCTCCACTTT.